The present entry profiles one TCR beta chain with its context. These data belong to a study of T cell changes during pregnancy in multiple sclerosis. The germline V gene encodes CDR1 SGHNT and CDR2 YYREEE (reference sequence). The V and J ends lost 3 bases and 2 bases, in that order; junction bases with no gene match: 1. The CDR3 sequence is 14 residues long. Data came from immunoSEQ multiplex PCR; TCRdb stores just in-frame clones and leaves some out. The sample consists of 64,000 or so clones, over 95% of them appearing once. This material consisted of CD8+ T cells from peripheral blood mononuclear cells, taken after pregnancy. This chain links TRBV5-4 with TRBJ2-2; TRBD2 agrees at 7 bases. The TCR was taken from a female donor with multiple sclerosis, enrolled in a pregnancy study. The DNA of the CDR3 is TGTGCCAGCAGCTCGGGACTAAACACCGGGGAGCTGTTTTTT. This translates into CASSSGLNTGELFF.